Shown below are 4 T cell receptor beta chains from a single sample sequenced in a study of T cell responses to AZD1222 COVID-19 vaccine (dated by TCRdb to the early 2020s). Explained via the paper, the time point label denotes: baseline before first vaccination. The library relied on the immunoSEQ multiplex PCR assay. As stored in TCRdb, this immuneACCESS dataset retains in-frame rearrangements with V and J assigned. A fraction of the clones does not appear; measured against another copy, unresolved V genes explain less than half of the discrepancy, and the remainder lacks a known reason. For this sample the table gives roughly 55,000 clones, of which approximately 90% were detected only once. The ten largest clones represent around 4% of the sample. The sequenced sample was peripheral blood, obtained on day 0 of AZD1222 vaccination. These receptors were taken from an adult in good health.

The chain joins TRBV3-1 (or the pseudogene TRBV3-2) to TRBJ1-6; TRBD1 might be the D (5 bases). Germline V gives CDR1 LGHDT, CDR2 YNNKEL (reference sequence). The CDR3 has 14 residues. Trimming removed 4 bases at V and 5 bases at J, with 9 bases between. Here the CDR3 DNA reads TGTGCCAGCAGCCCTGGGACGGATAATTCACCCCTCCACTTT. As protein: CASSPGTDNSPLHF.

The chain has TRBV3-1 (or the pseudogene TRBV3-2) and TRBJ1-5, with D possibly matching TRBD1 (6 bases). CDR1 is LGHDT and CDR2 is YNNKEL in the germline V gene (reference sequence). The CDR3 sequence is 13 residues long. V was clipped by 1 base and J by 7 bases, with 8 bases between them. The CDR3 nucleotides read TGTGCCAGCAGCCAAGGGGGGGCACAGCCCCAGCATTTT. Residues: CASSQGGAQPQHF.

The chain recombines TRBV2 with TRBJ1-5; D unclear. In germline, CDR1 is SNHLY, CDR2 FYNNEI. V lost 3 bases, J lost 0 bases, and 9 bases lay in between. The CDR3 consists of 15 residues. DNA of the CDR3: TGTGCCAGCAGTGATCGAGGAGATAGCAATCAGCCCCAGCATTTT. Translation: CASSDRGDSNQPQHF.

This sequence joins TRBV7-9 and TRBJ1-1; 9 bases are shared with TRBD1. CDR1 and CDR2 (germline): SEHNR, FQNEAQ (reference sequence). The CDR3 is made up of 15 amino acids. Unmatched junction bases numbered 3, after V lost 1 base and J lost 3 bases. The CDR3 is CASSLGDRADTEAFF. The DNA of the CDR3 is TGTGCCAGCAGCTTAGGGGACAGGGCGGACACTGAAGCTTTCTTT.